The T cell receptor (beta chain) described here comes from a study of spatial heterogeneity in lung cancer. In the library, each TCR cDNA molecule bore its own unique molecular identifier. TCRdb passed the 5' RACE reads through MiXCR, listing each CDR3 protein once. This table has about 4,400 distinct CDR3 sequences, around a fifth appearing once. By share, this clonotype ranks as medium-sized. In a library made to pick up alpha chains, this beta chain is a stray read with a size that means little. The CDR3 runs to 15 residues. The germline CDR1 and CDR2 sequences are SNHLY and FYNNEI. V gave up 7 bases and J gave up 7 bases; unmatched junction bases: 11. Time point noted: sample taken at primary tumor resection. Whole RNA, isolated from tumor, nontumor lung or frozen PBMC, was sequenced without prior sorting. The donors comprised some 78 untreated early-stage non-small cell lung cancer patients.

The V gene is TRBV2, the J gene TRBJ2-1, with 9 nucleotides matching TRBD2. The input for sequencing was normal lung tissue next to the tumor, taken at surgery. The sequence came from a female donor with early-stage non-small cell lung cancer. Written as DNA, the CDR3 is TGTGCCAGCAAAGGAGCGGGAGGTTTAGGAAATGAGCAGTTCTTC. Residues: CASKGAGGLGNEQFF.